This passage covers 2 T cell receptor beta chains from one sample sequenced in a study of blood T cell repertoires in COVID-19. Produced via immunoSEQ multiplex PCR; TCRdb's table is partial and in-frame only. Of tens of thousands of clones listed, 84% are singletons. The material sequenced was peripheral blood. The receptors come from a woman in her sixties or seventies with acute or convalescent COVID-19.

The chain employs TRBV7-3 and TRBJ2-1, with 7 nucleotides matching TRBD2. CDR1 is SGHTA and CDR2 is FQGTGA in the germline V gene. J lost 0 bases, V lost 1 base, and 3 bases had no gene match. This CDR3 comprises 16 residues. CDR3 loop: CASSLIGGGSYNEQFF. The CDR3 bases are TGTGCCAGCAGCTTAATAGGCGGGGGCTCCTACAATGAGCAGTTCTTC.

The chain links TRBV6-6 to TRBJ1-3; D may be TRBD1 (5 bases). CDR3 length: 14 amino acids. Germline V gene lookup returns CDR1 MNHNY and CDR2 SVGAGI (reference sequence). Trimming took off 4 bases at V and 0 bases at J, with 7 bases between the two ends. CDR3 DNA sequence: TGTGCCAGCAGTTCCCAGGGCTCTGGAAACACCATATATTTT. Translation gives CASSSQGSGNTIYF.